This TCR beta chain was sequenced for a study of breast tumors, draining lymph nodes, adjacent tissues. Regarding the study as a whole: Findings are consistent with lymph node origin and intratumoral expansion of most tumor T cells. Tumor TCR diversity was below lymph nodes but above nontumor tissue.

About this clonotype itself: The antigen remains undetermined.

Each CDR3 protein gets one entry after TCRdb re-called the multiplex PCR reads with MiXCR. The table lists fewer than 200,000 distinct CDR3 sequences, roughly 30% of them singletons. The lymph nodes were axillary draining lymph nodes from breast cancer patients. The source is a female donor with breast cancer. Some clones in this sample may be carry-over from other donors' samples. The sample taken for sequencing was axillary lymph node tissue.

The CDR3 DNA is TGTGCCAGCAGTGTCCCTGGGGATACTTACACAGATACGCAGTATTTT. This translates into CASSVPGDTYTDTQYF. This chain connects TRBV25-1 to TRBJ2-3; D is unresolved. Germline V gene data show CDR1 as MGHDK and CDR2 as SYGVNS. The length of the CDR3 is 16 residues. V lost 4 bases to trimming and J lost 2 bases, with 16 bases between them.